Shown below are 16 T cell receptor beta chains from a single sample sequenced in a study of OX40 agonist ivuxolimab in advanced cancers. Sequenced by immunoSEQ multiplex PCR; TCRdb stores in-frame clones only, minus some. The profile shows some 100,000 clones, under 95% of them singletons. This specimen consisted of CD4+ or CD8+ T cells sorted from blood, obtained in a trial of the OX40 agonist ivuxolimab. The receptors derive from an adult with an advanced solid tumor such as melanoma, head and neck, liver or kidney cancer.

This rearrangement joins TRBV5-1 to TRBJ1-1; 8 bases are shared with TRBD1. Germline V lookup: CDR1 SGHRS, CDR2 YFSETQ. Losses at the gene ends were 4 bases for V and 2 bases for J; bases not matched to a gene: 7. The CDR3 loop spans 15 amino acids. The CDR3 DNA reads TGCGCCAGCAGCCTCGACAGGGGATTCAACACTGAAGCTTTCTTT. Amino acid sequence: CASSLDRGFNTEAFF.

Turning to this clone: The sample holds other DNA sequences that translate to the same CDR3. This chain uses TRBV30 with TRBJ2-7; 8 positions match TRBD1. Trimming at V came to 1 base and at J to 4 bases, leaving 0 bases not matched to a gene. The CDR3 runs 12 residues. Germline V gene lookup returns CDR1 GTSNPN and CDR2 SVGIG (reference sequence). The CDR3 spells CAWSGTGYEQYF. As DNA, the CDR3 is TGTGCCTGGAGTGGGACAGGGTACGAGCAGTACTTC.

This clone occurred once. The rearrangement uses TRBV11-3 and TRBJ2-7; the match to TRBD1 covers 11 bases. The trim removed 4 bases at V and 5 bases at J, leaving 7 bases unmatched. The CDR3 length is 15 residues. Germline CDR1 and CDR2: SGHNT and YENEEA. CDR3 sequence (DNA): TGTGCCAGCAGCTGGCCGGGACAGGGGGAAGACGAGCAGTACTTC. This sequence encodes CASSWPGQGEDEQYF.

This clone was observed a few times. V is TRBV30 and J is TRBJ1-1; D gene uncertain. Trimming left V 0 bases short and J 8 bases short, with 10 bases between. Germline V gives CDR1 GTSNPN, CDR2 SVGIG (reference sequence). The length of the CDR3 is 12 residues. The CDR3 sequence is CAWSVSWTEAFF. CDR3 DNA sequence: TGTGCCTGGAGTGTATCTTGGACGGAAGCTTTCTTT.

The V call is TRBV6-5, the J call TRBJ2-4; no clear D. The germline V and J ends were trimmed by 6 bases and 0 bases, with 6 bases remaining between them. Germline V lookup: CDR1 MNHEY, CDR2 SVGAGI. This CDR3 contains 13 residues. CDR3 protein: CASRSLAKNIQYF. The CDR3 DNA is TGTGCCAGCAGAAGCCTAGCCAAAAACATTCAGTACTTC.

The chain is built from TRBV5-1 and TRBJ2-7; no clear D gene. V dropped 0 bases and J dropped 2 bases, with 9 bases sitting between them. Germline V gene sequence: CDR1 SGHRS, CDR2 YFSETQ. The CDR3 is 14 residues long. CDR3 amino acids: CASSLVQSTYEQYF. The CDR3 DNA sequence: TGCGCCAGCAGCTTGGTTCAGTCCACCTACGAGCAGTACTTC.

The genes are TRBV5-1 and TRBJ2-4; D gene unclear. Trimming took off 0 bases at V and 0 bases at J, with 4 bases between the two ends. The CDR3 contains 14 residues. CDR1 SGHRS and CDR2 YFSETQ come from the germline V gene. The DNA for the CDR3 is TGCGCCAGCAGCTTGGTGGAAGCCAAAAACATTCAGTACTTC. Residues: CASSLVEAKNIQYF.

The rearrangement links TRBV5-6 to TRBJ2-5; D possibly uses TRBD1 or TRBD2 (5 bases each). The CDR3 contains 14 residues. CDR1 is SGHDT and CDR2 is YYEEEE in the germline V gene. V was pared by 2 bases and J by 5 bases, with 13 bases between. The CDR3, as DNA: TGTGCCAGCAGCTTTCGAGGGGAAGGGGAGACCCAGTACTTC. It codes for CASSFRGEGETQYF.

The gene calls are TRBV2 and TRBJ1-1; D gene ambiguous. CDR3 length equals 13 residues. V was clipped by 4 bases and J by 6 bases, with 12 bases between them. Germline V CDR1 and CDR2: SNHLY, FYNNEI. CDR3 sequence: CASSVTRLAEAFF. The CDR3 DNA reads TGTGCCAGCAGTGTTACCAGGCTGGCTGAAGCTTTCTTT.

This clone appeared a single time. J is TRBJ1-2 and V is TRBV5-4; D ambiguous. This CDR3 has 17 residues. Between the trimmed V and J ends, which lost 2 bases and 0 bases, there was a span of 17 bases. Germline V gene data show CDR1 as SGHNT and CDR2 as YYREEE (reference sequence). The CDR3 nucleotides read TGTGCCAGCAGCTTCCCCCAGAGACAACTAGCTAACTATGGCTACACCTTC. Its protein is CASSFPQRQLANYGYTF.

V and J are TRBV7-9 and TRBJ2-5; 13 bases fit TRBD2. The CDR3 covers 16 residues. Germline CDR1 SEHNR, CDR2 FQNEAQ (reference sequence). V was pared by 0 bases and J by 4 bases, with 2 bases of the junction left unmatched. The CDR3 is CASSLAGLAGRETQYF. In DNA, the CDR3 is TGTGCCAGCAGCTTAGCGGGACTAGCGGGACGAGAGACCCAGTACTTC.

Here the CDR3 DNA reads TGTGCCATCTTAGCGGGAGGGCGGGACGAGCAGTACTTC. The encoded protein is CAILAGGRDEQYF. This chain connects TRBV10-3 to TRBJ2-7; 11 bases fit TRBD2. The length of the CDR3 is 13 residues. Germline values: CDR1 ENHRY, CDR2 SYGVKD. Trimming cost V 8 bases and J 5 bases; bases outside gene matches: 5.

Regarding this clone: The sample has other DNA sequences that encode this CDR3 too. The J gene is TRBJ2-7, the V gene TRBV28; D is perhaps TRBD1 or TRBD2 (5 bases each). Trimming pared 8 bases from V and 3 bases from J, leaving 26 bases between. This CDR3 contains 17 residues. Germline V gene sequence: CDR1 MDHEN, CDR2 SYDVKM. This CDR3 reads CASGFLFSGTLGYEQYF. The CDR3 DNA sequence: TGTGCCAGCGGCTTCCTCTTCTCCGGGACCTTAGGCTACGAGCAGTACTTC.

This clone has just one count. The chain uses TRBV7-3 and TRBJ2-5; the match to TRBD2 covers 15 bases. CDR3 length equals 16 residues. After removal of 5 bases from V and 4 bases from J, the junction contained 5 bases not matched to a gene. The V gene's germline CDR1 is SGHTA and CDR2 FQGTGA. The CDR3 protein is CASSAEGLAGGETQYF. The CDR3 DNA reads TGTGCCAGCAGCGCAGAGGGACTAGCGGGAGGAGAGACCCAGTACTTC.

As to this clone: The sample contains more than one DNA sequence encoding this CDR3. The rearrangement links TRBV5-5 to TRBJ2-7, with 7 positions matching TRBD1. The CDR3 extends over 16 amino acids. Germline-derived CDR1 and CDR2 are SGHKS and YYEKEE (reference sequence). J lost 2 bases, V lost 4 bases, and 12 bases had no gene match. CDR3 protein: CASSTRQGPTAYEQYF. DNA of the CDR3: TGTGCCAGCAGCACTAGACAGGGACCCACCGCCTACGAGCAGTACTTC.

This chain uses TRBV7-2 with TRBJ1-1, with D hard to call. Trimming took 5 bases from V and 3 from J, leaving 13 bases between them. CDR3 length: 14 amino acids. The germline V gene has CDR1 SGHTA and CDR2 FQGNSA. The CDR3 sequence: CASSLSIGDTEAFF. The CDR3 coding sequence is TGTGCCAGCAGCCTAAGTATTGGGGACACTGAAGCTTTCTTT.